The next 29 T cell receptor beta chains were all read from a single sample in a study of CD8 T cells in ankylosing spondylitis. These receptors are not linked to any known antigen. Study findings and constraints: A motif of 7 to 9 highly homologous TCR beta variants was seen as apparently characteristic of ankylosing spondylitis blood.

Using its own MiXCR run on the 5' RACE reads, TCRdb lists one record per CDR3 protein. The table records 670,000 or so distinct CDR3 sequences, roughly 19% of them present only once. Sample: blood, either unsorted or a sorted T cell fraction (not recorded which). These receptors came from a male donor with ankylosing spondylitis.

Concerning this clonotype itself: A read error may explain this, as a much larger clone is one base away. V and J are TRBV6-4 and TRBJ2-7; D possibly corresponds to TRBD1 (6 bases). The CDR3 runs to 13 residues. CDR1 and CDR2 (germline): MRHNA, SNTAGT. The V gene lost 6 bases and the J gene lost 2 bases, with 11 bases spanning the gap. The CDR3 is CASSYRVPYEQYF. The CDR3 coding sequence is TGTGCCAGCAGCTACAGGGTCCCCTACGAGCAGTACTTC.

The chain joins TRBV12-3 or TRBV12-4 to TRBJ2-5; tentative D call: TRBD1 (6 bases). Between the trimmed V and J ends, which lost 3 bases and 2 bases, there was a span of 7 bases. This CDR3 is 13 amino acids long. The CDR3 sequence: CASSFQGQETQYF. The CDR3 nucleotides are TGTGCCAGCAGTTTTCAGGGGCAAGAGACCCAGTACTTC.

This chain links TRBV6-5 with TRBJ2-3; 11 bases fit TRBD2. CDR3 length equals 18 residues. V trimming: 6 bases; J trimming: 1 base; junction bases outside the gene matches: 12. In germline, CDR1 is MNHEY, CDR2 SVGAGI. The CDR3, as DNA: TGTGCCAGCAGATTAACGACTAGCGGGGAAGAAGGCACAGATACGCAGTATTTT. Encoded protein: CASRLTTSGEEGTDTQYF.

A few counts support this clonotype. The chain is built from TRBV5-1 and TRBJ1-2; D is unresolved. This CDR3 contains 14 residues. Trimming removed 0 bases at V and 4 bases at J, with 10 bases between. Germline V gene lookup returns CDR1 SGHRS and CDR2 YFSETQ. The CDR3: CASSLEVGPYGYTF. Written as DNA, the CDR3 is TGCGCCAGCAGCTTGGAAGTTGGACCCTATGGCTACACCTTC.

This clonotype was recorded a few times. The V and J genes are TRBV29-1 and TRBJ2-7, with D perhaps TRBD2 (5 bases). The CDR3 runs to 11 residues. The germline V gene has CDR1 SQVTM and CDR2 ANQGSEA. Trimming cost V 7 bases and J 3 bases, with 10 bases left between them. For the CDR3, the DNA is TGCAGCGCCCTGGCGGGCTACGAGCAGTACTTC. Protein sequence: CSALAGYEQYF.

This clonotype was seen repeatedly, ten times or more. At one of its ends the junction is not consistent with the germline gene, which may arise from a read error. The chain is built from TRBV4-3 and TRBJ2-7, with TRBD2 identical over 11 bases. Germline V gives CDR1 LGHNA, CDR2 YSLEER. This CDR3 is built from 16 residues. CDR3 bases: TGTGCCAGCAGCCAAGACAGGACTAGCGGGTCCTACGAGCAGTACTTC. Its protein is CASSQDRTSGSYEQYF.

The V and J genes are TRBV6-1 and TRBJ1-5; no clear D gene. The CDR3 totals 14 residues. V was shortened by 6 bases and J by 3 bases, with 12 bases between the two germline ends. Germline values: CDR1 MNHNS, CDR2 SASEGT. The CDR3, as DNA: TGTGCCAGCAGGGTCTCAGGCACCAATCAGCCCCAGCATTTT. This codes for CASRVSGTNQPQHF.

The chain links TRBV9 to TRBJ2-2; D is unresolved. CDR1 and CDR2 (germline): SGDLS, YYNGEE. Between the trimmed V and J ends, which lost 3 bases and 6 bases, there was a span of 6 bases. The CDR3 covers 12 residues. CDR3 sequence reads: CASSALSGELFF. The CDR3 nucleotides read TGTGCCAGCAGCGCCTTGTCCGGGGAGCTGTTTTTT.

This clonotype turned up a few times. V is TRBV7-2 and J is TRBJ2-3; D is unresolved. The V gene's germline CDR1 is SGHTA and CDR2 FQGNSA. Trimming took 5 bases from V and 1 from J, leaving 13 bases between them. CDR3 length equals 15 residues. This CDR3 reads CASSPPGLRTDTQYF. The CDR3 DNA reads as TGTGCCAGCAGCCCTCCGGGCCTCCGCACAGATACGCAGTATTTT.

This clonotype was detected many times. This sequence joins TRBV20-1 and TRBJ1-2; unclear D gene. The CDR3 is 13 amino acids. In germline, CDR1 is DFQATT, CDR2 SNEGSKA (reference sequence). V was cut by 0 bases and J by 6 bases, with 11 bases left in between. For the CDR3, the DNA is TGCAGTGCTAGAGACCCCGCCGATAATGGCTACACCTTC. This translates into CSARDPADNGYTF.

The chain joins TRBV20-1 to TRBJ2-5, with TRBD1 matching 8 bases. Germline values: CDR1 DFQATT, CDR2 SNEGSKA (reference sequence). This CDR3 region has 16 residues. V shed 3 bases, J shed 4 bases, and the junction held 13 bases outside the gene matches. The CDR3: CSARVPEQGARETQYF. The CDR3 region has the DNA TGCAGTGCTAGGGTTCCGGAGCAGGGGGCGAGAGAGACCCAGTACTTC.

V gene TRBV4-3 combines with J gene TRBJ2-5; perhaps TRBD2 as D (5 bases). V shed 0 bases and J shed 5 bases, with 16 bases lying between them. The CDR3 runs to 16 residues. Germline V lookup: CDR1 LGHNA, CDR2 YSLEER. The CDR3 nucleotides read TGCGCCAGCAGCCAAGAGGCCGCGGGTCCTCGGGAGACCCAGTACTTC. Amino acid sequence: CASSQEAAGPRETQYF.

The chain recombines TRBV11-3 with TRBJ2-3; no reliable D call. Germline lookup yields CDR1 SGHNT and CDR2 YENEEA. The CDR3 runs to 15 residues. V lost 2 bases to trimming and J lost 4 bases, with 13 bases between them. CDR3 bases: TGTGCCAGCAGCTTATATCGCTCCGCGGCAGATACGCAGTATTTT. Residues: CASSLYRSAADTQYF.

This chain links TRBV16 with TRBJ2-7, with D hard to call. Per germline, CDR1 KGHSY and CDR2 FQNENV. Deletions cut 3 bases from V and 0 bases from J, with 12 bases between. This CDR3 contains 15 residues. Here the CDR3 reads CASSQGMAASYEQYF. CDR3 DNA sequence: TGTGCCAGCAGCCAGGGGATGGCAGCCTCCTACGAGCAGTACTTC.

The V call is TRBV2, the J call TRBJ2-5; tentative D call: TRBD2 (7 bases). The V end lost 9 bases, the J end lost 2 bases, and 16 bases lay between the germline ends. Germline loops: CDR1 SNHLY, CDR2 FYNNEI. CDR3 length: 14 residues. CDR3 residues: CASEAGEGQETQYF. CDR3 nucleotide sequence: TGTGCCAGTGAAGCAGGGGAGGGTCAAGAGACCCAGTACTTC.

The V gene is TRBV20-1, the J gene TRBJ2-7, with 7 positions matching TRBD2. Germline CDR1 reads DFQATT; CDR2 reads SNEGSKA (reference sequence). CDR3 length: 15 amino acids. The trim removed 0 bases at V and 1 base at J, leaving 6 bases unmatched. The CDR3, as DNA: TGCAGTGCTAGAGATGTGGGGGGGAAGTCCTACGAGCAGTACTTC. Protein product: CSARDVGGKSYEQYF.

This clonotype was counted between two and nine times. The J gene is TRBJ1-1, the V gene TRBV4-1; D is uncertain. V gave up 0 bases and J gave up 6 bases, with 14 bases separating them. The germline V gene has CDR1 MGHRA and CDR2 YSYEKL. The CDR3 has 15 amino acids. CDR3 region: CASSQDGPRAPEAFF. DNA for the CDR3: TGCGCCAGCAGCCAAGATGGTCCGCGAGCCCCTGAAGCTTTCTTT.

This clonotype occurred a few times. V is TRBV4-1 and J is TRBJ2-1; 7 bases align to TRBD2. The CDR3 has 17 residues. V was pared by 3 bases and J by 8 bases, with 16 bases of the junction left unmatched. CDR1 and CDR2 (germline): MGHRA, YSYEKL. For the CDR3, the DNA is TGCGCCAGCAGCCACTCAGAGGTCGGGGGGACTATCGATGAGCAGTTCTTC. This codes for CASSHSEVGGTIDEQFF.

This chain connects TRBV4-2 to TRBJ2-2, with 8 bases aligning to TRBD2. Germline assignment: CDR1 LGHNA and CDR2 YNFKEQ. This CDR3 contains 16 residues. Trimming removed 1 base from V and 6 bases from J; junction bases left unmatched: 7. The CDR3 loop reads CASSQGSGGAAGELFF. CDR3 coding DNA: TGTGCCAGCAGCCAAGGGTCCGGGGGGGCGGCCGGGGAGCTGTTTTTT.

The chain is built from TRBV7-9 and TRBJ2-3; 12 bases agree with TRBD2. Germline CDR1 reads SEHNR; CDR2 reads FQNEAQ (reference sequence). V lost 5 bases, J lost 1 base, and 4 bases stayed unmatched. The CDR3 is 16 amino acids. This CDR3 reads CASSELAGGRTDTQYF. The CDR3 DNA follows: TGTGCCAGCAGCGAACTAGCGGGGGGCCGCACAGATACGCAGTATTTT.

The chain is built from TRBV20-1 and TRBJ2-1, with a possible D match to TRBD1 (5 bases). CDR1 DFQATT and CDR2 SNEGSKA come from the germline V gene (reference sequence). This CDR3 is built from 14 residues. The germline V and J ends were trimmed by 6 bases and 2 bases, with 14 bases remaining between them. CDR3 bases: TGCAGTGCGGGGCTTGGGCCCGCCTACAATGAGCAGTTCTTC. Translated: CSAGLGPAYNEQFF.

This clonotype was recorded many times. CDR3 DNA: TGCGCCAGCAGCTTGGGGGTAGCGGGGGGTTCCGTGGGGCAGTTCTTC. Protein sequence: CASSLGVAGGSVGQFF. The chain employs TRBV5-1 and TRBJ2-1, with TRBD2 matching over 10 bases. The CDR3 loop spans 16 amino acids. The germline CDR1 and CDR2 sequences are SGHRS and YFSETQ. Germline trimming cut 0 bases from V and 12 bases from J; bases unmatched to any gene: 12.

The V call is TRBV20-1, the J call TRBJ2-1; D not certain. The germline CDR1 and CDR2 sequences are DFQATT and SNEGSKA (reference sequence). The CDR3 consists of 12 residues. CDR3: CSAVPLLDEQFF. As DNA, the CDR3 is TGCAGCGCTGTACCGCTTTTAGATGAGCAGTTCTTC.

This clonotype occurred a few times. The J gene is TRBJ2-7, the V gene TRBV20-1, with 7 bases lining up with TRBD2. Losses at the gene ends were 4 bases for V and 0 bases for J; bases not matched to a gene: 6. Germline CDR1 is DFQATT and CDR2 is SNEGSKA (reference sequence). The length of the CDR3 is 14 residues. CDR3 amino acids: CSAKLAALSYEQYF. CDR3 bases: TGCAGTGCTAAGCTAGCGGCCCTCTCCTACGAGCAGTACTTC.

This clonotype occurred a few times. The chain employs TRBV20-1 and TRBJ2-7; D is perhaps TRBD1 (5 bases). The CDR3 extends over 12 amino acids. The V gene lost 3 bases and the J gene lost 3 bases, with 9 bases spanning the gap. Germline V lookup: CDR1 DFQATT, CDR2 SNEGSKA (reference sequence). The CDR3 is CSASPRVYEQYF. The DNA for the CDR3 is TGCAGTGCTAGTCCCAGGGTCTACGAGCAGTACTTC.

This clonotype was observed a few times. This chain joins TRBV20-1 and TRBJ1-1; the D gene is possibly TRBD1 (5 bases). V gave up 7 bases and J gave up 4 bases, with 13 bases separating them. Germline CDR1 is DFQATT and CDR2 is SNEGSKA (reference sequence). This CDR3 region has 12 residues. The CDR3: CSGSGRGTEAFF. The DNA of the CDR3 is TGCAGTGGATCCGGGAGGGGCACTGAAGCTTTCTTT.

This clonotype has a handful of counts. The chain uses TRBV12-3 or TRBV12-4 and TRBJ2-2; D not resolved. The CDR3 runs 15 residues. V was cut by 2 bases and J by 1 base, with 8 bases left in between. The CDR3 bases are TGTGCCAGCAGTTTAAACAGCCAGAACACCGGGGAGCTGTTTTTT. Translation gives CASSLNSQNTGELFF.

The chain has TRBV14 and TRBJ2-5; tentatively, D is TRBD2 (6 bases). The V and J ends lost 4 bases and 4 bases respectively, with 16 bases between them. Germline lookup yields CDR1 SGHDN and CDR2 FVKESK. CDR3 length: 15 amino acids. The CDR3 here is CASSRRAVSAETQYF. As DNA, the CDR3 is TGTGCCAGCAGCCGGAGGGCGGTTTCAGCAGAGACCCAGTACTTC.

This sequence joins TRBV7-3 and TRBJ2-1; 8 nucleotides line up with TRBD1. CDR3 length: 12 residues. Germline V lookup: CDR1 SGHTA, CDR2 FQGTGA. The trim removed 4 bases at V and 10 bases at J, leaving 3 bases unmatched. CDR3 sequence reads: CASSWTGKEQFF. For the CDR3, the DNA is TGTGCCAGCAGCTGGACAGGGAAAGAGCAGTTCTTC.